What follows are 16 T cell receptor beta chains derived from one specimen sequenced in a study of CD8+ T cells in alopecia areata. Extracted RNA was reverse transcribed, and the resulting cDNA served as sequencing template. TCRdb keeps only in-frame clones here, not all; method: immunoSEQ multiplex PCR. This sample has around 97,000 clones; roughly 53% occur once, and the top ten carry 7.5% to 9%. The sample taken for sequencing was CD4+ T cells sorted from blood. These receptors originate from a human donor in good health.

This clone occurred a few times. This rearrangement joins TRBV7-9 to TRBJ2-3; 7 nucleotides agree with TRBD1. The CDR3 is made up of 15 amino acids. Germline trimming cut 5 bases from V and 11 bases from J; bases unmatched to any gene: 16. The germline gives CDR1 SEHNR, CDR2 FQNEAQ (reference sequence). CDR3 sequence (DNA): TGTGCCAGCAGCCCAACGGCTACAGGGGCCGGCGAGCAGTATTTT. Translation: CASSPTATGAGEQYF.

Only one count was recorded for this clone. The chain links TRBV4-3 to TRBJ2-2; D possibly corresponds to TRBD2 (5 bases). There are 17 residues in the CDR3. Looked up from germline, CDR1 is LGHNA and CDR2 is YSLEER. Trimming took off 6 bases at V and 0 bases at J, with 17 bases between the two ends. Here the CDR3 reads CASRLHSSGTNTGELFF. The CDR3, as DNA: TGCGCCAGCAGACTTCATAGCTCGGGGACGAACACCGGGGAGCTGTTTTTT.

This clone was observed a few times. The chain joins TRBV7-8 to TRBJ2-3; 8 bases fit TRBD2. From germline, CDR1 is SGHVS and CDR2 FQNEAQ. CDR3 length: 18 residues. The junction had 10 bases not matched to a gene; V was cut back by 1 base and J by 1 base. The DNA for the CDR3 is TGTGCCAGCAGCTTAGTCGGGGGGGGGCCTCCTGGCACAGATACGCAGTATTTT. Amino acids: CASSLVGGGPPGTDTQYF. Drawing the rest from reference TRBV7-8 and TRBJ2-3, the complete variable domain is GAGVSQSPRYKVAKRGQDVALRCDPISGHVSLFWYQQALGQGPEFLTYFQNEAQLDKSGLPSDRFFAERPEGSVSTLKIQRTQQEDSAVYLCASSLVGGGPPGTDTQYFGPGTRLTVL.

CDR3 in amino acids: CAWSEQRNTEAFF. The DNA of the CDR3 is TGTGCCTGGAGTGAACAGAGAAACACTGAAGCTTTCTTT. The gene calls are TRBV30 and TRBJ1-1; D not certain. The germline CDR1 and CDR2 sequences are GTSNPN and SVGIG (reference sequence). The V and J ends lost 1 base and 2 bases respectively, with 8 bases between them. CDR3 size: 13 residues.

The chain employs TRBV2 and TRBJ1-2; 8 positions match TRBD1. With 6 bases clipped from V and 3 bases from J, the junction kept 9 bases outside the gene matches. CDR1 is SNHLY, CDR2 FYNNEI, per germline. The CDR3 consists of 15 residues. For the CDR3, the DNA is TGTGCCAGCAGAGAGACAGGGGCCGGACACTATGGCTACACCTTC. It is translated as CASRETGAGHYGYTF.

V and J are TRBV18 and TRBJ1-1; D gene ambiguous. The CDR3 extends over 13 amino acids. The ends were cut back, 4 bases at V and 2 bases at J, with 8 bases in the middle. Germline CDR1 reads KGHSH; CDR2 reads LQKENI. The chain's CDR3 is CASSREENTEAFF. The CDR3 DNA is TGTGCCAGCTCACGGGAGGAAAACACTGAAGCTTTCTTT.

The rearrangement links TRBV28 to TRBJ2-3, with 7 bases lining up with TRBD1. This CDR3 has 14 amino acids. After removal of 10 bases from V and 3 bases from J, the junction contained 10 bases not matched to a gene. CDR1 and CDR2 (germline): MDHEN, SYDVKM. CDR3 amino acids: CATQRDSGTDTQYF. Written as DNA, the CDR3 is TGTGCCACCCAACGGGACAGTGGTACAGATACGCAGTATTTT.

The rearrangement links TRBV19 to TRBJ1-3; TRBD1 matches at 7 bases. Germline assignment: CDR1 LNHDA and CDR2 SQIVND (reference sequence). This CDR3 is 14 amino acids long. The V segment lost 8 bases and the J segment 2 bases; nucleotides outside the gene matches: 6. This CDR3 reads CASQTDRAGNTIYF. The DNA of the CDR3 is TGTGCCAGTCAAACCGACAGGGCTGGAAACACCATATATTTT.

Here the CDR3 reads CASSPGLLAGGEQYF. CDR3 sequence (DNA): TGTGCCAGCAGTCCAGGCCTACTAGCGGGGGGCGAGCAGTACTTC. This rearrangement joins TRBV6-5 to TRBJ2-7, with 12 bases matching TRBD2. The germline CDR1 and CDR2 sequences are MNHEY and SVGAGI. Losses at the gene ends were 5 bases for V and 6 bases for J; bases not matched to a gene: 8. This CDR3 spans 15 amino acids.

The V call is TRBV6-5, the J call TRBJ2-7, with D perhaps being TRBD1 or TRBD2 (5 bases each). This CDR3 has 14 amino acids. Trimming left V 2 bases short and J 0 bases short, with 8 bases between. Germline V CDR1 and CDR2: MNHEY, SVGAGI. CDR3 in amino acids: CASSYAGSSYEQYF. The CDR3 DNA sequence: TGTGCCAGCAGTTACGCAGGGAGCTCCTACGAGCAGTACTTC.

This clone was picked up one time. J is TRBJ2-2 and V is TRBV2; TRBD2 matches at 9 bases. The CDR3 has 14 amino acids. Germline loops: CDR1 SNHLY, CDR2 FYNNEI. The V segment lost 7 bases and the J segment 0 bases; nucleotides outside the gene matches: 0. This CDR3 reads CASTSGANTGELFF. CDR3 coding DNA: TGTGCCAGCACTAGCGGGGCGAACACCGGGGAGCTGTTTTTT. Supplemented by reference TRBV2 and TRBJ2-2, the full variable domain reads EPEVTQTPSHQVTQMGQEVILRCVPISNHLYFYWYRQILGQKVEFLVSFYNNEISEKSEIFDDQFSVERPDGSNFTLKIRSTKLEDSAMYFCASTSGANTGELFFGEGSRLTVL.

This clone was observed a few times. V gene TRBV28 combines with J gene TRBJ2-3; possibly TRBD1 or TRBD2 for D (5 bases each). The germline V and J ends were trimmed by 6 bases and 2 bases, with 15 bases remaining between them. The CDR3 length is 15 residues. Per germline, CDR1 MDHEN and CDR2 SYDVKM. The CDR3 coding sequence is TGTGCCAGCAGCCTCCCGGGACGTCACACAGATACGCAGTATTTT. Encoded protein: CASSLPGRHTDTQYF. The whole variable domain, remainder taken from reference TRBV28 and TRBJ2-3, is DVKVTQSSRYLVKRTGEKVFLECVQDMDHENMFWYRQDPGLGLRLIYFSYDVKMKEKGDIPEGYSVSREKKERFSLILESASTNQTSMYLCASSLPGRHTDTQYFGPGTRLTVL.

Note on this clone: Relative to the germline gene, one junction end is altered; a read error may explain this. The chain uses TRBV10-3 and TRBJ2-5, with D perhaps TRBD2 (7 bases). The CDR3 length is 15 residues. In germline, CDR1 is ENHRY, CDR2 SYGVKD. DNA for the CDR3: TGTGCCAGCAGTTACCCGGGTGGGGGGGCTGAGACCCAGTACTTC. Its translation: CASSYPGGGAETQYF.

The chain combines TRBV29-1 with TRBJ2-1, with 7 nucleotides matching TRBD1. CDR3 length: 13 amino acids. In germline, CDR1 is SQVTM, CDR2 ANQGSEA. Unmatched junction bases numbered 5, after V lost 7 bases and J lost 2 bases. The CDR3 nucleotides read TGCAGCGCCAACAGGGGACCCTACAATGAGCAGTTCTTC. This translates into CSANRGPYNEQFF.

This chain connects TRBV30 to TRBJ1-2; D gene ambiguous. Germline CDR1 and CDR2: GTSNPN and SVGIG (reference sequence). CDR3 length: 11 residues. Trimming left V 4 bases short and J 7 bases short, with 10 bases between. The CDR3: CAWNGISGYTF. CDR3 DNA: TGTGCCTGGAACGGAATTAGTGGCTACACCTTC.

The genes are TRBV5-4 and TRBJ1-3, with D uncertain. The germline CDR1 and CDR2 sequences are SGHNT and YYREEE (reference sequence). Trimming cost V 0 bases and J 3 bases, with 4 bases left between them. This CDR3 region has 13 residues. In nucleotides, the CDR3 is TGTGCCAGCAGCTTGGTTGGTGGAAACACCATATATTTT. Translated: CASSLVGGNTIYF.